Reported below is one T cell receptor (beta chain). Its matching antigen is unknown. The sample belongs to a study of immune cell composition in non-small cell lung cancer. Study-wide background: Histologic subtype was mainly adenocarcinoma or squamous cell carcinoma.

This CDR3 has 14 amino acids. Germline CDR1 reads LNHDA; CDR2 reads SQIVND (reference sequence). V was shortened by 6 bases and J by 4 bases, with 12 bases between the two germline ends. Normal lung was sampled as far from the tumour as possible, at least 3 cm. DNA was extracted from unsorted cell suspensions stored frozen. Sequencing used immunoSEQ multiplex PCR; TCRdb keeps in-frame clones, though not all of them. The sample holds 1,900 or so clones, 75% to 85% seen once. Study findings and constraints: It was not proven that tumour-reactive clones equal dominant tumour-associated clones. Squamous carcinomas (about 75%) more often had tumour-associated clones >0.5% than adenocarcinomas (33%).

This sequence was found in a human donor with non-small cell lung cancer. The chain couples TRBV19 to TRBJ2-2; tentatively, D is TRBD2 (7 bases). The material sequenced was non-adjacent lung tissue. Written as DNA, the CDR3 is TGTGCCAGTAGGGCGAGGGGGGGCACCGGGGAGCTGTTTTTT. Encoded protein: CASRARGGTGELFF.